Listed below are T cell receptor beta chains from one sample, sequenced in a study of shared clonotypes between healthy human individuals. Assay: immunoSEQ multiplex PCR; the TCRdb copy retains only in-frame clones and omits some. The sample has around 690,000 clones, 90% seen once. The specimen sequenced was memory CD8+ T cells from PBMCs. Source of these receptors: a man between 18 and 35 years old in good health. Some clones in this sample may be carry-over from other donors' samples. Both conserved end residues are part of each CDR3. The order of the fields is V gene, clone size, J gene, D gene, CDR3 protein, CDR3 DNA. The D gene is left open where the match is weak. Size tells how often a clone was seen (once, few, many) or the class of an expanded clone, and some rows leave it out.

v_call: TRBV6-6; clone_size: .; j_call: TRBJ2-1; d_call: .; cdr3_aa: CASSTGGEQFF; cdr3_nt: TGTGCCAGCAGTACTGGGGGTGAGCAGTTCTTC
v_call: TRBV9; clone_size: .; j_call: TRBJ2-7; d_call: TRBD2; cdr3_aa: CASSVVDSGGVYEQYF; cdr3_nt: TGTGCCAGCAGCGTAGTTGATAGCGGGGGTGTCTATGAGCAGTACTTC
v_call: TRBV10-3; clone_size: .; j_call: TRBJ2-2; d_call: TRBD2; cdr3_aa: CAISESSTGGSTGELFF; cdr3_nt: TGTGCCATCAGTGAGTCTTCAACGGGAGGGAGTACCGGGGAGCTGTTTTTT
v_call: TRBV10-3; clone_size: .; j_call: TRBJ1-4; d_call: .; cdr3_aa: CAISVGGSENEKLFF; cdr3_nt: TGTGCCATCAGTGTCGGAGGCAGCGAGAATGAAAAACTGTTTTTT
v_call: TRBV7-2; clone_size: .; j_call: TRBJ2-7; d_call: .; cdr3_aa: CASSLGPDYYEQYF; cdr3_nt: TGTGCCAGCAGCTTAGGACCCGACTACTACGAGCAGTACTTC
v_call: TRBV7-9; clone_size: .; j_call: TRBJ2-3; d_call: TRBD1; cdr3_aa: CASSRPGQKNTDTQYF; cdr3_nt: TGTGCCAGCAGCCGGCCGGGACAGAAAAACACAGATACGCAGTATTTT
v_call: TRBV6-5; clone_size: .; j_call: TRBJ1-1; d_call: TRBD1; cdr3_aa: CASSYHHRGTEAFF; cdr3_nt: TGTGCCAGCAGTTACCACCACAGGGGGACTGAAGCTTTCTTT
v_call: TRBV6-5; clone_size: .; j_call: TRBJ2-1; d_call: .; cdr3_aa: CAIVEQFF; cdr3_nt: TGTGCGATTGTTGAGCAGTTCTTC
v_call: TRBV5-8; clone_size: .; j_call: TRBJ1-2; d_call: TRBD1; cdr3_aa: CASSWGQAGYTF; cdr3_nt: TGTGCCAGCAGCTGGGGACAGGCTGGCTACACCTTC
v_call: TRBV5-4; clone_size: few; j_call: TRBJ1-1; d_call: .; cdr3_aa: CASSLWNTEAFF; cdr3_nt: TGTGCCAGCAGCTTATGGAACACTGAAGCTTTCTTT
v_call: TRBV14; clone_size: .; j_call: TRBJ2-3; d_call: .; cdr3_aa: CASSQFPAFTDTQYF; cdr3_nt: TGTGCCAGCAGCCAATTTCCCGCTTTCACAGATACGCAGTATTTT
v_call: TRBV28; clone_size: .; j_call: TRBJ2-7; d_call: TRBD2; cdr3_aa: CASSPPGLAGGSYEQYF; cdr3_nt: TGTGCCAGCAGTCCCCCGGGCCTAGCGGGAGGGTCCTACGAGCAGTACTTC
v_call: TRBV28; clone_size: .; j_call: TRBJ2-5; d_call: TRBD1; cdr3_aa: CASSLLTGPYQETQYF; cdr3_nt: TGTGCCAGCAGTTTGTTGACAGGGCCCTACCAAGAGACCCAGTACTTC
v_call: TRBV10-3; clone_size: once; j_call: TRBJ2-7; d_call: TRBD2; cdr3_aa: CAIWEGQDEQYF; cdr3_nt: TGTGCCATATGGGAGGGCCAAGACGAGCAGTACTTC
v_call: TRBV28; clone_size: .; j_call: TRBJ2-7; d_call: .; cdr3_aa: CASSLGRLYEQYF; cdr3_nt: TGTGCCAGCAGTTTGGGACGGCTCTACGAGCAGTACTTC
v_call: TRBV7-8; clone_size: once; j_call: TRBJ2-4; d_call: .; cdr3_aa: CASSFLAVVDKNIQYF; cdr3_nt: TGTGCCAGCAGCTTCCTGGCGGTTGTGGACAAAAACATTCAGTACTTC
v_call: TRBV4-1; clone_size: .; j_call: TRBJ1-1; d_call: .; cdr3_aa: CASSQGPDLVNTEAFF; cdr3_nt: TGCGCCAGCAGCCAAGGCCCTGATTTGGTGAACACTGAAGCTTTCTTT
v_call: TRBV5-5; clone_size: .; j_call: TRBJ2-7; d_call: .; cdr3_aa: CASSLDPDYEQYF; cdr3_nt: TGTGCCAGCAGCTTGGACCCGGATTACGAGCAGTACTTC
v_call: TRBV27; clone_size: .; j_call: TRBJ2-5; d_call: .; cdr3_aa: CASSTAPGMETQYF; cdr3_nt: TGTGCCAGCAGTACAGCCCCAGGGATGGAGACCCAGTACTTC
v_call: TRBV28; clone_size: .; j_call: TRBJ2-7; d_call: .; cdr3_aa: CASTQGVEQYF; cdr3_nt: TGTGCCAGCACCCAGGGAGTGGAGCAGTACTTC
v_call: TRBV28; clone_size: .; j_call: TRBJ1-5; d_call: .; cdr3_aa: CASSPRSNQPQHF; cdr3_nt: TGTGCCAGCAGCCCGAGAAGCAATCAGCCCCAGCATTTT
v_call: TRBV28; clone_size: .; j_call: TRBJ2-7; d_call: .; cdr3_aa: CASTKTGLGDEQYF; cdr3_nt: TGTGCCAGCACCAAAACCGGCCTCGGCGACGAGCAGTACTTC
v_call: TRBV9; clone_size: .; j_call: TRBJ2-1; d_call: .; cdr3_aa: CASSPKGGTPGRYNEQFF; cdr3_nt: TGTGCCAGCAGCCCCAAGGGCGGGACTCCCGGACGCTACAATGAGCAGTTCTTC
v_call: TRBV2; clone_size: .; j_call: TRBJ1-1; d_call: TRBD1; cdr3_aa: CASSDIIQGGRTEAFF; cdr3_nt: TGTGCCAGCAGTGATATAATCCAGGGGGGACGGACTGAAGCTTTCTTT
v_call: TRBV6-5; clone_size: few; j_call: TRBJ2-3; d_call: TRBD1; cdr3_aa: CASSGRDRGYNTQYF; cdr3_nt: TGTGCCAGCAGTGGCCGGGACAGGGGGTATAATACGCAGTATTTT
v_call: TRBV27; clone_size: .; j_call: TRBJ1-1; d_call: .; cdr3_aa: CASSYGTGPPMNTEAFF; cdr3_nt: TGTGCCAGCAGTTACGGAACAGGGCCCCCCATGAACACTGAAGCTTTCTTT
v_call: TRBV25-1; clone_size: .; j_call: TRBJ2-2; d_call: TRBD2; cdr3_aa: CASKGTSGRIGELFF; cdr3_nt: TGTGCCAGCAAAGGGACTAGCGGGAGAATCGGGGAGCTGTTTTTT
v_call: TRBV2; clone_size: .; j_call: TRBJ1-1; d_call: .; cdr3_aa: CASSGRMNTEAFF; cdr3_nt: TGTGCCAGCAGTGGACGGATGAACACTGAAGCTTTCTTT
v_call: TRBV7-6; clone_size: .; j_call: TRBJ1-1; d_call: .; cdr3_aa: CASSSNTEAFF; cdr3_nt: TGTGCCAGCAGCTCCAACACTGAAGCTTTCTTT
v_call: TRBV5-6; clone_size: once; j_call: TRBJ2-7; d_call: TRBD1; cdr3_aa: CASSTGQGWTQAYEQYF; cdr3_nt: TGTGCCAGCAGCACTGGACAGGGTTGGACCCAGGCCTACGAGCAGTACTTC
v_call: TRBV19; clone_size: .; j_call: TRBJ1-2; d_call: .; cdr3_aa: CASTGSANYGYTF; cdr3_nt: TGTGCCAGTACCGGCAGCGCTAACTATGGCTACACCTTC
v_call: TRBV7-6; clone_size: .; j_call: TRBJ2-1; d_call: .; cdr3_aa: CASSLAGPYNEQFF; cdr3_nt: TGTGCCAGCAGCTTAGCTGGGCCCTACAATGAGCAGTTCTTC
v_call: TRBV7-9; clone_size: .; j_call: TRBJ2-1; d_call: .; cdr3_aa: CASGGIRGGSYNEQFF; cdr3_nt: TGTGCCAGCGGGGGAATCAGGGGAGGCTCCTACAATGAGCAGTTCTTC
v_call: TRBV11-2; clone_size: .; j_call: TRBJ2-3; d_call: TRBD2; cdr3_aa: CASNFGGLAPTDTQYF; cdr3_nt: TGTGCCAGCAACTTCGGGGGACTAGCGCCCACAGATACGCAGTATTTT
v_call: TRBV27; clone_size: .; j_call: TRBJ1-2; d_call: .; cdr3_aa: CASSPLEERHGYTF; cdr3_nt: TGTGCCAGCAGTCCTTTAGAGGAGAGGCATGGCTACACCTTC
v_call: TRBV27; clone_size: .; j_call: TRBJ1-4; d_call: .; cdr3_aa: CASSPSPFRDGNEKLFF; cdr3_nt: TGTGCCAGCAGTCCCTCCCCCTTTCGGGACGGTAATGAAAAACTGTTTTTT
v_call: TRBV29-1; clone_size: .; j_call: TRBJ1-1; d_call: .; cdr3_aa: CSVEGGGPEAFF; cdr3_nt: TGCAGCGTTGAAGGGGGGGGACCTGAAGCTTTCTTT
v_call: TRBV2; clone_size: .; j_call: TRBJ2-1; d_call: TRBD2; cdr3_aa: CASSVQREGPRNEQFF; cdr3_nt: TGTGCCAGCAGTGTTCAGCGGGAGGGCCCGAGAAATGAGCAGTTCTTC
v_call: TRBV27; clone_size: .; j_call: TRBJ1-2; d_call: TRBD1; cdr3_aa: CASSLDRGIYGYTF; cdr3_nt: TGTGCCAGCAGTTTAGACAGGGGGATCTATGGCTACACCTTC
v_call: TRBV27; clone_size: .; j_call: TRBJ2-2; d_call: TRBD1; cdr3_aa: CASSIGTGGDTGELFF; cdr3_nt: TGTGCCAGCAGTATAGGGACAGGGGGTGATACCGGGGAGCTGTTTTTT
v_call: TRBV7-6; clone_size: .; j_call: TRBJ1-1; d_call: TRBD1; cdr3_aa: CASSLTTGVRTEAFF; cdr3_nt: TGTGCCAGCAGCCTAACGACAGGGGTAAGGACTGAAGCTTTCTTT